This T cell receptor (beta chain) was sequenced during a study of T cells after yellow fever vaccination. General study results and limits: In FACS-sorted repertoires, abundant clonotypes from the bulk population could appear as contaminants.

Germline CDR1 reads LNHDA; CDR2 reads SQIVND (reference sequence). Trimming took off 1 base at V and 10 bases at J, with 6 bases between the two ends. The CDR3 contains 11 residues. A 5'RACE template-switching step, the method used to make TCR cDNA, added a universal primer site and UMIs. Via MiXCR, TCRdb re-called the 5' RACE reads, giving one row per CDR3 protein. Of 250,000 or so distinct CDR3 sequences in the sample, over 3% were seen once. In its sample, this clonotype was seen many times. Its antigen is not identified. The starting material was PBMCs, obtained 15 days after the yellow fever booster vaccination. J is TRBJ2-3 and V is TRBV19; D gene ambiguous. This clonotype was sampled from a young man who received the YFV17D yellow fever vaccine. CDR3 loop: CASSIGRAQYF. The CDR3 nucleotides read TGTGCCAGTAGTATAGGAAGGGCGCAGTATTTT.